The T cell receptor (beta chain) under discussion was sequenced for a study of OX40 agonist ivuxolimab in advanced cancers. The overall study: The group had a mean age of about 60 years, ranged from 23 to 79, and was 80% to 85% male. Partial responses, seen in three patients, involved one hepatocellular carcinoma and two cutaneous melanomas. General observations from the study: Normalized expansion of T-cell clones was also low for some nonresponders. The study observed clonal expansion of CD4+ and CD8+ blood T cells by week 6 at 0.1 to 3.0 mg/kg.

Profiled with immunoSEQ multiplex PCR; TCRdb holds only in-frame clones, not every one. Here the sample spans tens of thousands of clones, roughly 89% being singletons. Details on this clone: The antigen is unknown.

The CDR3 contains 14 residues. The specimen comprised CD4+ or CD8+ T cells sorted from blood, sampled in a trial of the OX40 agonist ivuxolimab. This chain joins TRBV1 and TRBJ2-2; the table's D gene call, TRBD1, was not cross checked with the DNA. TRBV1 counts as a pseudogene. This receptor was taken from an adult with an advanced solid tumor such as melanoma, head and neck, liver or kidney cancer. CDR3 sequence (DNA): TGCACCAGCAGCGGGACAGGCAACACCGGGGAGCTGTTTTTT. Encoded protein: CTSSGTGNTGELFF.